This T cell receptor (beta chain) was recovered during a study of cytomegalovirus exposure and HLA in healthy donors. Study findings and constraints: Cytomegalovirus-associated status was assigned to approximately 160 TCR beta chains. Cytomegalovirus status, reportedly, was diagnosed with high specificity and sensitivity by the classifier. First-cohort TCR clusters were later found to tend to co-occur in the 120 or so validation repertoires.

TCRdb's table, derived via immunoSEQ multiplex PCR, lists solely in-frame clones and lacks some. This sample has roughly 200,000 clones; more than 75% occur once, and the top ten carry about 7.2%. This clone was seen a single time. As yet, its antigen is unknown. This TCR was recovered from a young man in good health and CMV-seropositive. The sequencing input was PBMCs.

In DNA form, the CDR3 reads TGTGCCAGCAGCTTAGCCCCCCCTAGCGCGAACTACGAGCAGTACTTC. Translating it yields CASSLAPPSANYEQYF. The V and J genes are TRBV11-2 and TRBJ2-7; D perhaps matches TRBD2 (6 bases). V was trimmed by 1 base and J by 3 bases, leaving 16 bases between them. Germline CDR1 is SGHAT and CDR2 is FQNNGV. This CDR3 spans 16 amino acids.